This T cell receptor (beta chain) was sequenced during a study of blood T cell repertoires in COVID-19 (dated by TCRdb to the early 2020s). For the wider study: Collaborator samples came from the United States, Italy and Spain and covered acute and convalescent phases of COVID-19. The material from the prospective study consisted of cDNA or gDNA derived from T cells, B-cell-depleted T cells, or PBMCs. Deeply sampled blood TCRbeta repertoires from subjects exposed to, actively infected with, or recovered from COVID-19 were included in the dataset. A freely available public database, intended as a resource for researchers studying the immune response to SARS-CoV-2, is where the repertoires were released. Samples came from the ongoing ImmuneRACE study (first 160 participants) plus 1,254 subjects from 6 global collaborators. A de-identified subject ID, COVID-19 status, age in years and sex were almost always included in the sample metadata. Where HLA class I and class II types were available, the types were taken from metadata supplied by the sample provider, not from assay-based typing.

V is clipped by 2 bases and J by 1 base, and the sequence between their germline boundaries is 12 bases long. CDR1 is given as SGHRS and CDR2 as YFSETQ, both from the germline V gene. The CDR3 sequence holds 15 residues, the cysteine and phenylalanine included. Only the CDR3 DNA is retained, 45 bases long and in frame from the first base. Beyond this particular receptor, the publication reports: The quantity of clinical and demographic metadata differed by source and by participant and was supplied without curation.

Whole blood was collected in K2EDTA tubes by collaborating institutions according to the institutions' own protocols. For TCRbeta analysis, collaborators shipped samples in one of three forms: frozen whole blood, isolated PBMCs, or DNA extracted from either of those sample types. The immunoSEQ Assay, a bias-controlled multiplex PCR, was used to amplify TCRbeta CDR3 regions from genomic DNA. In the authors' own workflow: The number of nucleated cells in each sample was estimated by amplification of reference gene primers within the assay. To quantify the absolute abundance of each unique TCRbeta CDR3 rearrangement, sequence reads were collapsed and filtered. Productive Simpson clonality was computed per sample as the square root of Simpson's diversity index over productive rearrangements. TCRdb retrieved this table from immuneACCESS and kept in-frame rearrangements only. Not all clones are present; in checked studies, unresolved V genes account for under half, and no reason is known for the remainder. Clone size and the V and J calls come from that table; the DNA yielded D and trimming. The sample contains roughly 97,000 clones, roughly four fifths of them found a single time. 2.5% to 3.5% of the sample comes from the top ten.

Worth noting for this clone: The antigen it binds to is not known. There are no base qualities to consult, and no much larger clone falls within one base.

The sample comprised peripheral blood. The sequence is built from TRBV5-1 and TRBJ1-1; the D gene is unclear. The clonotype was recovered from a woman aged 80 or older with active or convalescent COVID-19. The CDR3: CASSFGRRGNTEAFF. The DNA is TGCGCCAGCAGCTTTGGGAGGCGAGGGAACACTGAAGCTTTCTTT.